A single sample is the source of the 10 T cell receptor delta chains below, sequenced in a study of Vδ1+ human thymocytes. Extracted RNA was reverse transcribed into cDNA. Pooled V-gene forward primers with one constant-region reverse primer generated the CDR3 amplicons by multiplex PCR. TCRdb reanalyzed the multiplex PCR reads using CATT. The table shows about 75,000 delta-chain clones, with approximately 37% occurring only once. Study-wide points: Thymic TRG and TRD repertoires appeared highly polyclonal, with Gaussian CDR3 length distributions.

Their antigens remain unidentified. The sequenced sample consisted of Vdelta1+ gamma-delta thymocytes from the thymus. Subset meaning: FACS-sorted CD3+ TCRalphabeta- TCRVdelta1+ TCRVdelta2- thymocytes. These receptor sequences come from a boy younger than two who had congenital heart surgery.

There are a few counts of this clone. This sequence joins TRDV1 and TRDJ1, with a weak D call TRDD3 (10 bases). CDR3 length: 19 residues. Germline CDR1 TSWWSYY, CDR2 QGS. V was clipped by 3 bases and J by 9 bases, with 32 bases between them. The CDR3 sequence is CALGDLPPSYLGDRRELIF. In DNA, the CDR3 is TGTGCTCTTGGGGACCTGCCCCCTTCCTACCTGGGGGATAGAAGGGAACTCATCTTT.

The V call is TRDV1, the J call TRDJ1; 7 bases are a match to TRDD3. V dropped 0 bases and J dropped 0; count of bases not matched to a gene: 34. CDR3 length: 26 residues. The germline V gene has CDR1 TSWWSYY and CDR2 QGS. The CDR3: CALGELFPQNKRRQTRWGADTDKLIF. The CDR3 DNA sequence: TGTGCTCTTGGGGAACTCTTCCCCCAAAACAAACGACGGCAAACGCGCTGGGGGGCGGACACCGATAAACTCATCTTT.

This clone turned up a few times. The chain combines TRDV1 with TRDJ1; the match to TRDD2 covers 7 bases. With 3 bases clipped from V and 1 base from J, the junction kept 26 bases outside the gene matches. The CDR3 contains 22 residues. Germline CDR1 reads TSWWSYY; CDR2 reads QGS. CDR3: CALGDASFSYGSGWGPTDKLIF. For the CDR3, the DNA is TGTGCTCTTGGGGACGCTTCATTTTCCTACGGGTCCGGTTGGGGCCCCACCGATAAACTCATCTTT.

In its sample, this clone was seen a few times. V gene TRDV1 combines with J gene TRDJ1; 9 bases align to TRDD2. Germline values: CDR1 TSWWSYY, CDR2 QGS. The CDR3 consists of 20 residues. V lost 1 base, J lost 2 bases, and 17 bases stayed unmatched. CDR3 DNA: TGTGCTCTTGGGGAACGGGCTCCTTCCTACACTAACTACCGGACCGATAAACTCATCTTT. This sequence encodes CALGERAPSYTNYRTDKLIF.

This clone was seen only a few times. The chain has TRDV1 and TRDJ1, with D hard to call. CDR1 and CDR2 (germline): TSWWSYY, QGS. The CDR3 extends over 16 amino acids. V was shortened by 0 bases and J by 0 bases, with 11 bases between the two germline ends. The CDR3 spells CALGELPRLYTDKLIF. CDR3 sequence (DNA): TGTGCTCTTGGGGAACTCCCCCGTCTCTACACCGATAAACTCATCTTT.

A few counts support this clone. V is TRDV1 and J is TRDJ1; 10 nucleotides agree with TRDD3. The V gene's germline CDR1 is TSWWSYY and CDR2 QGS. Unmatched junction bases numbered 20, after V lost 4 bases and J lost 3 bases. The CDR3 is made up of 20 amino acids. CDR3 DNA: TGTGCTCTTGGGGCCTATCGGACCTACGACTGGGGGATGTCCGCCGATAAACTCATCTTT. This sequence encodes CALGAYRTYDWGMSADKLIF.

The V call is TRDV1, the J call TRDJ1, with D perhaps matching TRDD3 (5 bases). The germline V and J ends were trimmed by 3 bases and 1 base, with 15 bases remaining between them. The germline CDR1 and CDR2 sequences are TSWWSYY and QGS. This CDR3 contains 16 residues. The CDR3 here is CALGEPHGGSTDKLIF. Written as DNA, the CDR3 is TGTGCTCTTGGGGAGCCTCACGGGGGTAGCACCGATAAACTCATCTTT.

V is TRDV2 and J is TRDJ1; D gene ambiguous. Trimming removed 0 bases from V and 6 bases from J, with 22 bases in between. The CDR3 contains 17 residues. Germline CDR1 reads GEAIGNYY; CDR2 reads EKD. DNA for the CDR3: TGTGCCTGTGACACCGAAGCTGCGTACACCTCACAATATAAACTCATCTTT. Amino acids: CACDTEAAYTSQYKLIF.

The chain recombines TRDV1 with TRDJ1; 7 nucleotides agree with TRDD3. Germline CDR1 is TSWWSYY and CDR2 is QGS. The CDR3 is 16 amino acids. After removal of 7 bases from V and 0 bases from J, the junction contained 11 bases not matched to a gene. The CDR3 nucleotides are TGTGCTCTTGCCTTTCGGATACGCACGTACACCGATAAACTCATCTTT. This gives the protein CALAFRIRTYTDKLIF.

This clone was counted between two and nine times. This rearrangement joins TRDV2 to TRDJ3, with 7 bases fitting TRDD3. Trimming took 4 bases from V and 3 from J; bases not matched to a gene: 5. The germline CDR1 and CDR2 sequences are GEAIGNYY and EKD. The CDR3 contains 16 residues. The CDR3 coding sequence is TGTGCCTGTGATCCCCCTGGGGGCTGGGACACCCGACAGATGTTTTTC. This sequence encodes CACDPPGGWDTRQMFF.